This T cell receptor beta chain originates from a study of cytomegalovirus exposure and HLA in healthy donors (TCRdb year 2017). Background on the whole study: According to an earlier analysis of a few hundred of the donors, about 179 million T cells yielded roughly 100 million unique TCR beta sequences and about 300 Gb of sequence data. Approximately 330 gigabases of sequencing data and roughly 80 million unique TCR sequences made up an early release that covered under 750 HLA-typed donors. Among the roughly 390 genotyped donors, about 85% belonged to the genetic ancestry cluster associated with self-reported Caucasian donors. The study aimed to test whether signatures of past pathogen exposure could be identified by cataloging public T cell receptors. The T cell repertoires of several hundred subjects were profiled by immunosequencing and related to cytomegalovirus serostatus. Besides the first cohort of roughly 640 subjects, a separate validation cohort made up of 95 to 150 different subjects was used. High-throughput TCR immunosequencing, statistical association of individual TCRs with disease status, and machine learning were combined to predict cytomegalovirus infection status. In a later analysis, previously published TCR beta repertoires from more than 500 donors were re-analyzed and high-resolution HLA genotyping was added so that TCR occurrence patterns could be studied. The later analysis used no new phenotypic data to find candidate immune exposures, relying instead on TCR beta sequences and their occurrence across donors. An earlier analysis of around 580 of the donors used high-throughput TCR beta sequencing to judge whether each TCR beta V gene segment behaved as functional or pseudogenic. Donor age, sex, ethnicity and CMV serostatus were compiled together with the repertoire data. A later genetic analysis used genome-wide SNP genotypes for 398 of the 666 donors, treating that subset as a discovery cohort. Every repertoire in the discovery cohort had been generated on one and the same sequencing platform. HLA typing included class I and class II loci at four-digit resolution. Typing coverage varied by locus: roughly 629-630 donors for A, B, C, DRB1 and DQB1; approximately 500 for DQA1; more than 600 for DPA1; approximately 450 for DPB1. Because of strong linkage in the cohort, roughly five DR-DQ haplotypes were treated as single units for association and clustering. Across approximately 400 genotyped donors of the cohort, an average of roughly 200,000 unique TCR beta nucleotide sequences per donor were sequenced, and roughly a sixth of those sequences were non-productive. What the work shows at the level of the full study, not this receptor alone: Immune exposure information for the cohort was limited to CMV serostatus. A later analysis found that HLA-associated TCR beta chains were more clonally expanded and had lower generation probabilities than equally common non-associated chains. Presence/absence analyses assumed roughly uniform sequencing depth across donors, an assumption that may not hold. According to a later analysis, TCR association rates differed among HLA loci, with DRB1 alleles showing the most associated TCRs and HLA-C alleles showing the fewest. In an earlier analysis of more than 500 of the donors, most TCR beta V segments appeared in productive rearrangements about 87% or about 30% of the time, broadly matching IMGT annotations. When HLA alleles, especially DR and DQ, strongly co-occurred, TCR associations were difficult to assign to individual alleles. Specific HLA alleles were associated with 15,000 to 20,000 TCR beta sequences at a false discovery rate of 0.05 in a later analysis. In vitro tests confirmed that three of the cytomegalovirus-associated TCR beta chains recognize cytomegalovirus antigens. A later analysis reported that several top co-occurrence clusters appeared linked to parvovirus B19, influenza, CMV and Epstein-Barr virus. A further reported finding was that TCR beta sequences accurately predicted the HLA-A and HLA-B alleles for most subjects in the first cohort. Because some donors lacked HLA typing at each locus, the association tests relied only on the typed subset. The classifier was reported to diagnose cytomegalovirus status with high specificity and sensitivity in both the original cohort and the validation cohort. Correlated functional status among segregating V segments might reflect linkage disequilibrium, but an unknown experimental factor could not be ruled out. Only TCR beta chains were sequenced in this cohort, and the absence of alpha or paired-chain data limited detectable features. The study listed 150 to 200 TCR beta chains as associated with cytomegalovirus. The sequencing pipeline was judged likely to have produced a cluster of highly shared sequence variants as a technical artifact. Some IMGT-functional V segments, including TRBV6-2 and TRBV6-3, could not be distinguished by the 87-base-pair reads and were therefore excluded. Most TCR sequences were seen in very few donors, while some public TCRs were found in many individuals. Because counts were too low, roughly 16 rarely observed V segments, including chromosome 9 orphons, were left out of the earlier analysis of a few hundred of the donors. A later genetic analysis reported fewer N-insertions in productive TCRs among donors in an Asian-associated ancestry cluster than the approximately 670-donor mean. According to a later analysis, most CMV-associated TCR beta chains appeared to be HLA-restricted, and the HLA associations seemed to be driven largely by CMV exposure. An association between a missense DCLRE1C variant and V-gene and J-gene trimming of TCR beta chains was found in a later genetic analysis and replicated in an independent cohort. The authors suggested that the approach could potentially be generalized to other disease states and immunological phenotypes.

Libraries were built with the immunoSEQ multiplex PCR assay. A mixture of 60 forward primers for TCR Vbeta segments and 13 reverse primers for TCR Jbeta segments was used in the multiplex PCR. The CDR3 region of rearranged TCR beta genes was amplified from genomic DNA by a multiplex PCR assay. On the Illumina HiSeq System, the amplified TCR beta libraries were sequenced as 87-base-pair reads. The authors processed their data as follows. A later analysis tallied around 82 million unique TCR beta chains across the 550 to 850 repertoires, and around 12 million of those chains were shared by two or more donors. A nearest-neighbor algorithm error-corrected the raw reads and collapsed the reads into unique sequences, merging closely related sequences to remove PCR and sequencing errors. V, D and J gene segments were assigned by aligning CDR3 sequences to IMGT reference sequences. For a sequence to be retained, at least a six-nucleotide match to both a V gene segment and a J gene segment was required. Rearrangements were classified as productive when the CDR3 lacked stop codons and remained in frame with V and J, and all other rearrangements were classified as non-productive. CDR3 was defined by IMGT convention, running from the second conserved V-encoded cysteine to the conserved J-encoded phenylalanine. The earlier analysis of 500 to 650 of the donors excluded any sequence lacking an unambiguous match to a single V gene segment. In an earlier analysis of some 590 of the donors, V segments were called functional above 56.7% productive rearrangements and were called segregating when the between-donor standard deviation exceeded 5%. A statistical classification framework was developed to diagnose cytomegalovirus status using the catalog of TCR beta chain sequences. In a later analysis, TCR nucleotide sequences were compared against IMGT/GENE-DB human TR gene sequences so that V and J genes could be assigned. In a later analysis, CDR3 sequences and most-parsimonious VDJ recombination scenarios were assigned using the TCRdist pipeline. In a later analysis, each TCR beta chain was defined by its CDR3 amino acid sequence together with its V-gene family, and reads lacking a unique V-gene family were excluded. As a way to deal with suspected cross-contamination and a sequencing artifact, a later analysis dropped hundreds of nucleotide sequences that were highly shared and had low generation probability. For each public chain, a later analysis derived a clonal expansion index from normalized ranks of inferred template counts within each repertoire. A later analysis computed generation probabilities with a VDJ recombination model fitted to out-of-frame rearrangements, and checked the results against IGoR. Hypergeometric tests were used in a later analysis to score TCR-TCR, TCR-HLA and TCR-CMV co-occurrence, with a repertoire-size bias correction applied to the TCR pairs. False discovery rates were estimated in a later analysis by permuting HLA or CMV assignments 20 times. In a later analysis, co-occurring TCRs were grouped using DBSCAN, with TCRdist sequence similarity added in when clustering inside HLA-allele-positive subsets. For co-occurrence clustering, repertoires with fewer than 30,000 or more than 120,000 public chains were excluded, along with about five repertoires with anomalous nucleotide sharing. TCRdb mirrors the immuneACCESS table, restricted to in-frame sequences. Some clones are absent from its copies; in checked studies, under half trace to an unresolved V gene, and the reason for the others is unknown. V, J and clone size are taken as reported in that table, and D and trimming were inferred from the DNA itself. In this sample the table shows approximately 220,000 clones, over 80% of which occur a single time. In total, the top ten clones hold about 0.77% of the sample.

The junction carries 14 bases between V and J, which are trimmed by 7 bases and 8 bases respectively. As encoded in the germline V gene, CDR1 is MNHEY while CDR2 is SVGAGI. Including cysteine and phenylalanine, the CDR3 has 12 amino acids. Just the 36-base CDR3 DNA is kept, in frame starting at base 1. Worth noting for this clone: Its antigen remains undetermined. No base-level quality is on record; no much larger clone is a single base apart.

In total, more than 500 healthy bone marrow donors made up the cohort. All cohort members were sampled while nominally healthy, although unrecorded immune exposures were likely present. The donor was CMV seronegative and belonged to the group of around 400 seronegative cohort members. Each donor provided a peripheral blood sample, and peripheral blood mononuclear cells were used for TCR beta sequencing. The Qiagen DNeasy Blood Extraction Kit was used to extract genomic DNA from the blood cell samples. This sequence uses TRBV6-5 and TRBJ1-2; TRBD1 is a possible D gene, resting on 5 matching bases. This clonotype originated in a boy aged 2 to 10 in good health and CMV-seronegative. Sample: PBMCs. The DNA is TGTGCCAGCAATGGGCAGGGAGGAGGCTACACCTTC. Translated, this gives CASNGQGGGYTF.